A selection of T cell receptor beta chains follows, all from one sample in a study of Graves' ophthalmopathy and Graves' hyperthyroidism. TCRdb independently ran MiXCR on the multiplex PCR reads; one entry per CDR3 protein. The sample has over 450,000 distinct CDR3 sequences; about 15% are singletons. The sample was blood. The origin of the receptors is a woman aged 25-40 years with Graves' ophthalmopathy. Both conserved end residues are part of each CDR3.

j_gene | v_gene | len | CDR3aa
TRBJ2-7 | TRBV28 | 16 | CASSLLGAGEAYEQYF
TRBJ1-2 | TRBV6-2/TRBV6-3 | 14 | CASSSSIGLYGYTF
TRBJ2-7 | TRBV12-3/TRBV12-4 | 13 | CASRTGRHYEQYF
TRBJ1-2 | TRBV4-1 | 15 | CASSQEATGWLGYTF
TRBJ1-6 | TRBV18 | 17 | CASSPPRTGTGISPLHF
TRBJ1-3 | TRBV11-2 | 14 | CASSFGGYGNTIYF
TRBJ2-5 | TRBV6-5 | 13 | CASAVARQETQYF
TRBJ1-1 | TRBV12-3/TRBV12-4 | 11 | CASSFTGEAFF
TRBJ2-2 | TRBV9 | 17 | CASSPRPGAEGTGELCF
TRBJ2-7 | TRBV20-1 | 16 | CSARGQGLAGAAGGYF
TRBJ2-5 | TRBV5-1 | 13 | CASSALRRETQYF